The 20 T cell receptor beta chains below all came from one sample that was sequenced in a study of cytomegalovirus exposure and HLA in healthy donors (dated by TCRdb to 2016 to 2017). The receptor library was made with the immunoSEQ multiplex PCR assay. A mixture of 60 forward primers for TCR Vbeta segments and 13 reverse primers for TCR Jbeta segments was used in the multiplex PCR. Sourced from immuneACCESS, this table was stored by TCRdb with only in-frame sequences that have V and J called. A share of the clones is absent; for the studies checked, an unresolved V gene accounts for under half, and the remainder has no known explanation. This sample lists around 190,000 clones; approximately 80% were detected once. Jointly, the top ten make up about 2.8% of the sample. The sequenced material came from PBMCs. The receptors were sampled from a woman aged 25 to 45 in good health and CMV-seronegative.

CDR3 in amino acids: CASSWRDGAYNEQFF. The CDR3 coding sequence is TGTGCCAGCAGCTGGCGGGATGGGGCCTACAATGAGCAGTTCTTC. J is TRBJ2-1 and V is TRBV7-9, with D possibly TRBD2 on 6 matching bases. Looked up from germline, CDR1 is SEHNR and CDR2 is FQNEAQ (reference sequence). V lost 4 bases and J lost 2, with 12 bases in between. The CDR3 sequence is 15 residues long.

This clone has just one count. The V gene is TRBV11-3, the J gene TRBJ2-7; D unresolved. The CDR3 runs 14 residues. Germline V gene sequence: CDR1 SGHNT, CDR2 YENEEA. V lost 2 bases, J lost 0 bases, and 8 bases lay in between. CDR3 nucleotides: TGTGCCAGCAGCTTATCTCCGTCCTCCTACGAGCAGTACTTC. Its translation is CASSLSPSSYEQYF. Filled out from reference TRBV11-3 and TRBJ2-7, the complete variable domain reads EAGVVQSPRYKIIEKKQPVAFWCNPISGHNTLYWYLQNLGQGPELLIRYENEEAVDDSQLPKDRFSAERLKGVDSTLKIQPAELGDSAVYLCASSLSPSSYEQYFGPGTRLTVT.

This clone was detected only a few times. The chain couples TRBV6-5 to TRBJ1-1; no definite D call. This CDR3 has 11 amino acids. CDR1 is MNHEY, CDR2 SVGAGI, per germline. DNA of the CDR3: TGTGCAGTGGTGGAGGGCACTGAAGCTTTCTTT. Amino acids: CAVVEGTEAFF.

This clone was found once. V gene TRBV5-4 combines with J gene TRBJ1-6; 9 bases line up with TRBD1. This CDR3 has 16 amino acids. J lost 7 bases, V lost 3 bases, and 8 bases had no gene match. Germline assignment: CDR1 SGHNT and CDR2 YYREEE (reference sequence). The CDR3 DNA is TGTGCCAGCAGCTCGGGACAGGGCCAAATGAATTCACCCCTCCACTTT. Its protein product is CASSSGQGQMNSPLHF.

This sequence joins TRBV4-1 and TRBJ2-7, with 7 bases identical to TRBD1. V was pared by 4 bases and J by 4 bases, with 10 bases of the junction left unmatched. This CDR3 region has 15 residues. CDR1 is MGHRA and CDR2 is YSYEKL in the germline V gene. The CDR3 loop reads CASSPGTALGYEQYF. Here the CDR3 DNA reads TGCGCCAGCAGCCCGGGGACAGCTCTAGGTTACGAGCAGTACTTC.

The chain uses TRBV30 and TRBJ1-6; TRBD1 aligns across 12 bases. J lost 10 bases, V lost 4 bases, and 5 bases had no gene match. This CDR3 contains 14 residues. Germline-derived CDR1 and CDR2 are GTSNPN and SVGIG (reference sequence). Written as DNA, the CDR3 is TGTGCCTGGACCGGGACAGGGGGCGGATCACCCCTCCACTTT. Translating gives CAWTGTGGGSPLHF.

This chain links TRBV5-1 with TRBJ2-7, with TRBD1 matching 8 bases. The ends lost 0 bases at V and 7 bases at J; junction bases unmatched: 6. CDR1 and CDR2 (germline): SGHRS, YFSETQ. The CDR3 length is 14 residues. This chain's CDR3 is CASSLGEGTGEQYF. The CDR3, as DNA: TGCGCCAGCAGCTTGGGGGAAGGGACAGGAGAGCAGTACTTC.

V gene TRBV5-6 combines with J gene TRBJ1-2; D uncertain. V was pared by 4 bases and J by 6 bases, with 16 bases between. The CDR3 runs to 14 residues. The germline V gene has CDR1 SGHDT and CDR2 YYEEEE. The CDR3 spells CASSKVAGLDGYTF. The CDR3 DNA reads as TGTGCCAGCAGCAAAGTCGCGGGGTTGGATGGCTACACCTTC.

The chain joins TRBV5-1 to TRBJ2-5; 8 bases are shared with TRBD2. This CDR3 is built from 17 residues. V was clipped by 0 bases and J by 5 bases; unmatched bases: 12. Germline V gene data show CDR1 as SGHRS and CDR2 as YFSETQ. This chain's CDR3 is CASSLVRASGLTETQYF. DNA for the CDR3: TGCGCCAGCAGCTTGGTTAGGGCTAGCGGGTTAACGGAGACCCAGTACTTC.

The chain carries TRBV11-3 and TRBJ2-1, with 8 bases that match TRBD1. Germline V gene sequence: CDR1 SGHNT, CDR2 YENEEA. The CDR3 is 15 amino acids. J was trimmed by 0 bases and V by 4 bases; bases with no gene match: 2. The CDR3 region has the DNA TGTGCCAGCAGCTCCGGACAGGGCTCCTACAATGAGCAGTTCTTC. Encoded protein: CASSSGQGSYNEQFF. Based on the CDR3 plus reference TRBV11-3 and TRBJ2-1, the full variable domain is EAGVVQSPRYKIIEKKQPVAFWCNPISGHNTLYWYLQNLGQGPELLIRYENEEAVDDSQLPKDRFSAERLKGVDSTLKIQPAELGDSAVYLCASSSGQGSYNEQFFGPGTRLTVL.

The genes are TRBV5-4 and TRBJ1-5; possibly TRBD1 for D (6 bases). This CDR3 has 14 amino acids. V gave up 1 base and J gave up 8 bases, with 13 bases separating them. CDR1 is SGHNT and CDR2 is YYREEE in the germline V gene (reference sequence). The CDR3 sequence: CASSLTGSREPQHF. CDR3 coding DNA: TGTGCCAGCAGCTTGACAGGGTCTAGGGAGCCCCAGCATTTT.

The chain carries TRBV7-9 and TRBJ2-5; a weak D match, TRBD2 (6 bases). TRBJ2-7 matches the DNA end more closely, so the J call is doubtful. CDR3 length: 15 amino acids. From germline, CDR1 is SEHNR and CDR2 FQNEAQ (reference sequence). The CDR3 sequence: CASSLLSGGSYEQYF. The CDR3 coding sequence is TGTGCCAGCAGCCTACTTAGCGGAGGGTCCTACGAGCAGTACTTC.

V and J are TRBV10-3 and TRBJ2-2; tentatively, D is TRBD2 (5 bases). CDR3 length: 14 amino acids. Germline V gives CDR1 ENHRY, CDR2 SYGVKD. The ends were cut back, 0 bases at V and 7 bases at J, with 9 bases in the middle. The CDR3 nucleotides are TGTGCCATCAGTGAGTCCGAGGGTATCGGGGAGCTGTTTTTT. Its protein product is CAISESEGIGELFF.

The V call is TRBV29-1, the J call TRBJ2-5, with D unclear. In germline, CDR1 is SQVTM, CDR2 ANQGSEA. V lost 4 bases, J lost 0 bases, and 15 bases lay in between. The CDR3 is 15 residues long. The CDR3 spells CSVVTGRTDQETQYF. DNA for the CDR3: TGCAGCGTTGTAACCGGTCGCACAGACCAAGAGACCCAGTACTTC.

This CDR3 is CASSEAGAAYNEQFF. As DNA, the CDR3 is TGTGCCAGCAGCGAGGCAGGGGCTGCCTACAATGAGCAGTTCTTC. The gene calls are TRBV7-2 and TRBJ2-1; maybe TRBD1 (6 bases). Trimming took off 5 bases at V and 2 bases at J, with 13 bases between the two ends. The length of the CDR3 is 15 residues. CDR1 is SGHTA and CDR2 is FQGNSA in the germline V gene.

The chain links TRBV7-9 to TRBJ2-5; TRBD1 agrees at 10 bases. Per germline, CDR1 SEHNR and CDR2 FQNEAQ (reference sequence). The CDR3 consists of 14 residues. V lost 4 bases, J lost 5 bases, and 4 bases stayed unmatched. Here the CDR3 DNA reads TGTGCCAGCAGCTCGGGACAGGGGACCGAGACCCAGTACTTC. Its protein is CASSSGQGTETQYF.

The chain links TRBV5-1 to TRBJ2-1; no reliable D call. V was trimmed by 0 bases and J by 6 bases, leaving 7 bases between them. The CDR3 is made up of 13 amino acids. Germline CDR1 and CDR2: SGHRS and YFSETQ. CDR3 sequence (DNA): TGCGCCAGCAGCTTGGTCCCCGTCAATGAGCAGTTCTTC. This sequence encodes CASSLVPVNEQFF.

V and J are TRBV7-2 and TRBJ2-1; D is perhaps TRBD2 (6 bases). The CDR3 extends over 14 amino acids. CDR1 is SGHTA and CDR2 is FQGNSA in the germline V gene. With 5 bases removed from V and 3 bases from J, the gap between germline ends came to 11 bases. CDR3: CASSGVSGYNEQFF. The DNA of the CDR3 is TGTGCCAGCAGCGGGGTTAGCGGCTACAATGAGCAGTTCTTC.

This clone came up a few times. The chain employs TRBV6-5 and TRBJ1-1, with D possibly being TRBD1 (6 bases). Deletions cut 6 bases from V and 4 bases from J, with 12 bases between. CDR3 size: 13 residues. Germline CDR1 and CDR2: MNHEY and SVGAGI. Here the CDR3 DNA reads TGTGCCAGCAGCAGGGGATGGGGCACTGAAGCTTTCTTT. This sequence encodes CASSRGWGTEAFF.

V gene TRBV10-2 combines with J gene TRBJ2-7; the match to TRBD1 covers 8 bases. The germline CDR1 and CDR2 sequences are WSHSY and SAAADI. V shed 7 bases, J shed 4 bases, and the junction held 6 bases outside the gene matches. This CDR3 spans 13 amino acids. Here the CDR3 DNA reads TGCGCCAGCACCGGACAGGGACCGTACGAGCAGTACTTC. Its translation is CASTGQGPYEQYF.